The clone carrying this TCR beta chain was counted many times. This entry is derived from a study of T cells in Graves' hyperthyroidism and ophthalmopathy. About the research overall: It was at initial diagnosis, before any treatment, that peripheral blood was collected.

Thyroid ultrasound and orbital computed tomography, with clinical symptoms and serum thyroxine and TRAb, informed diagnoses. Blood from later-ophthalmopathy patients was taken at first hyperthyroidism diagnosis. Each 10 ml fresh peripheral blood draw supplied the PBMCs. This CDR3 comprises 13 residues. Trimming removed 1 base at V and 2 bases at J, with 6 bases between. Germline lookup yields CDR1 PRHDT and CDR2 FYEKMQ (reference sequence). There were TCR beta CDR3 regions amplified from RNA transcripts. The HTBI primer set served for first-round RT-PCR of the TCR CDR3. TCRdb re-called the multiplex PCR reads with MiXCR, one entry per CDR3 protein. The sample gives about 290,000 distinct CDR3 sequences, roughly 15% of which show up once; about 30% is in the top ten.

The receptor was isolated from a woman in her fifties or sixties with Graves' hyperthyroidism that later progressed to Graves' ophthalmopathy. Sequences were obtained from blood. The genes are TRBV13 and TRBJ2-7; D is possibly TRBD1 (6 bases). CDR3 in DNA: TGTGCCAGCAGCTTAGAGGGGGCCTACGAGCAGTACTTC. Protein sequence: CASSLEGAYEQYF.